This T cell receptor (beta chain) was observed in a study of vaccination effects on CD4 cells after COVID-19. The overall study: Antigen-specific CD4+ T cells were expanded with viral peptide pools in the ViraFEST assay before sequencing.

A 10-day culture period preceded the isolation of CD4+ T cells. Everyone in the study got two shots of either the BNT162b2 or mRNA-1273 vaccine. There are a few counts of this clone. No antigen is known for it. Germline V gives CDR1 LGHDT, CDR2 YNNKEL (reference sequence). The CDR3 contains 12 residues. V gave up 4 bases and J gave up 7 bases, with 7 bases separating them. Method: immunoSEQ multiplex PCR; TCRdb's copy keeps in-frame clones and lacks some. The table lists 50,000 to 60,000 clones, less than 80% of them singletons. This specimen was CD4+ T cells from PBMCs cultured without peptide, taken after COVID-19 vaccination. The TCR originated in a human donor who received a COVID-19 vaccine. V usage is TRBV3-1 (or the pseudogene TRBV3-2) and J usage is TRBJ2-2, with a tentative D call TRBD2 (5 bases). Here the CDR3 reads CASSRAGGELFF. The CDR3 DNA reads TGTGCCAGCAGCCGTGCGGGCGGGGAGCTGTTTTTT.